This TCR beta chain was identified during a study of beta chain features in type 1 diabetes. About the study: Age, gender, cell numbers and subset yield matched between patients and controls. Study conclusions and caveats: Among type 1 diabetes patients, VDJ junctions had fewer insertions and more deletions. There was a moderate but significant shortening of TCRB CDR3s in all four CD4+ subsets of Type 1 diabetes patients.

Sequencing targeted expressed TCRB transcripts, as all isolated RNA had been reverse transcribed. Libraries were prepared by immunoSEQ multiplex PCR; TCRdb keeps only in-frame clonotypes and omits some of them. Of about 250,000 clones detected, roughly 15% appear once; the ten largest clones hold about 0.027%. It was one heparinised blood draw, averaging about 116 mL, that each donor gave. Turning to this clone: Its specificity is unknown.

The sequence came from a woman in her forties in good health. The sample was naive CD4+ T cells from blood.

The CDR3 here is CASSQVVWRVNTEAFF. DNA of the CDR3: TGTGCCAGCAGCCAAGTAGTCTGGAGAGTGAACACTGAAGCTTTCTTT. The rearrangement joins TRBV4-2 to TRBJ1-1; D is unresolved. Germline CDR1 is LGHNA and CDR2 is YNFKEQ. The CDR3 runs to 16 residues. The V end was cut by 1 base, the J end by 0 bases, with 12 bases between.